The text below deals with one T cell receptor beta chain. Antigen unknown. CDR1 and CDR2 (germline): LGHNA, YSLEER. CDR3 length: 16 residues. The V gene lost 5 bases and the J gene lost 0 bases, with 16 bases spanning the gap. Noted time point: baseline, week 1 (first vaccination visit). Described treatment: pre-vaccination baseline after standard-of-care therapy. The donor cohort comprised cases of new WHO grade 3 or 4 IDH1-mutant, ATRX-lost astrocytoma. These data originate in a study of a mutant IDH1 vaccine in newly diagnosed glioma. Study-wide background: Treated patients, roughly 62% male and roughly 40% female, averaged roughly 43 years of age. Patients had received radiotherapy, temozolomide, or both previously, most receiving both.

Data came from immunoSEQ multiplex PCR; TCRdb stores just in-frame clones and leaves some out. The data hold approximately 52,000 clones, with roughly 80% observed a single time. Findings of the study overall: Altogether, about 93% of patients exhibited vaccine-induced immune responses.

The sequence derives from a woman in her 40s with glioma. The sample in question was PBMCs, obtained from a glioma patient treated with radiotherapy, temozolomide or both. V and J are TRBV4-3 and TRBJ1-1, with D perhaps TRBD1 (5 bases). The chain's CDR3 is CASSIESGTLNTEAFF. Written as DNA, the CDR3 is TGCGCCAGCAGCATTGAGTCAGGGACTTTGAACACTGAAGCTTTCTTT.